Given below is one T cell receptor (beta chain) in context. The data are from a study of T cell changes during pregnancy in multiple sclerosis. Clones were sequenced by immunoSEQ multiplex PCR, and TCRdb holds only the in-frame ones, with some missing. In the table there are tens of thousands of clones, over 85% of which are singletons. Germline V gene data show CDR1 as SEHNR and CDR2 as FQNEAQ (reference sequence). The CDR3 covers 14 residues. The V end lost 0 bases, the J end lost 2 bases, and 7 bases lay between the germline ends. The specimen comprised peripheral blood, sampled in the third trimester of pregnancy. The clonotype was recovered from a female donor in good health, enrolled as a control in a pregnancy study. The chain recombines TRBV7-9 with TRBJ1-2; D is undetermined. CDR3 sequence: CASSLASGNYGYTF. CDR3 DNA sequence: TGTGCCAGCAGCTTAGCGTCCGGGAACTATGGCTACACCTTC.